A single sample is the source of the 9 T cell receptor beta chains below, sequenced in a study of blood T cell repertoires in COVID-19. The repertoire was sequenced with immunoSEQ multiplex PCR; TCRdb's copy has only in-frame clones and lacks some. The sample lists about 240,000 clones, about four fifths seen once, with around 3.5% in the top ten. The sequencing input was peripheral blood. The receptors shown here come from a woman between 18 and 29 years old with acute or convalescent COVID-19.

This chain joins TRBV5-1 and TRBJ2-5; D possibly corresponds to TRBD2 (7 bases). Per the germline V gene, CDR1 is SGHRS and CDR2 is YFSETQ. V was shortened by 2 bases and J by 5 bases, with 13 bases between the two germline ends. This CDR3 contains 14 residues. CDR3: CASSFGGAEETQYF. CDR3 coding DNA: TGCGCCAGCAGCTTTGGGGGGGCAGAGGAGACCCAGTACTTC.

The chain joins TRBV9 to TRBJ2-1, with 7 nucleotides matching TRBD2. The germline gives CDR1 SGDLS, CDR2 YYNGEE. CDR3 length: 15 amino acids. With 1 base clipped from V and 2 bases from J, the junction kept 3 bases outside the gene matches. CDR3 nucleotides: TGTGCCAGCAGCGTAACCGGGACTACCTACAATGAGCAGTTCTTC. It encodes CASSVTGTTYNEQFF. The full variable domain, rest sourced from reference TRBV9 and TRBJ2-1, is DSGVTQTPKHLITATGQRVTLRCSPRSGDLSVYWYQQSLDQGLQFLIQYYNGEERAKGNILERFSAQQFPDLHSELNLSSLELGDSALYFCASSVTGTTYNEQFFGPGTRLTVL.

The chain couples TRBV18 to TRBJ2-7, with D perhaps TRBD1 (5 bases). The germline gives CDR1 KGHSH, CDR2 LQKENI. The ends were cut back, 0 bases at V and 6 bases at J, with 12 bases in the middle. This CDR3 spans 14 amino acids. CDR3 amino acids: CASSPPWGRSEQYF. CDR3 bases: TGTGCCAGCTCACCACCGTGGGGCAGAAGCGAGCAGTACTTC.

As for this clone: This CDR3 is also generated by other DNA sequences in the sample. The CDR3 nucleotides read TGCGCCAGCAGCCCAAGGGGGGGTAATCAGCCCCAGCATTTT. Translated: CASSPRGGNQPQHF. V and J are TRBV5-1 and TRBJ1-5; TRBD1 might be the D (6 bases). The V end lost 4 bases, the J end lost 4 bases, and 12 bases lay between the germline ends. This CDR3 contains 14 residues. Germline V lookup: CDR1 SGHRS, CDR2 YFSETQ.

This clone was recorded at least ten times. The chain is built from TRBV7-9 and TRBJ2-3, with D possibly being TRBD2 (5 bases). The CDR3 sequence is 17 residues long. CDR1 and CDR2 (germline): SEHNR, FQNEAQ (reference sequence). Trimming took off 4 bases at V and 0 bases at J, with 17 bases between the two ends. This chain's CDR3 is CASSSLASGASTDTQYF. The CDR3 DNA follows: TGTGCCAGCAGCTCCCTAGCCAGCGGCGCTAGCACAGATACGCAGTATTTT.

The chain employs TRBV28 and TRBJ1-5; D unresolved. V lost 7 bases, J lost 9 bases, and 19 bases lay in between. The CDR3 runs 14 residues. Looked up from germline, CDR1 is MDHEN and CDR2 is SYDVKM. The CDR3 sequence: CASTRSGKMGPQHF. The CDR3 DNA follows: TGTGCCAGCACCCGATCCGGGAAAATGGGGCCCCAGCATTTT.

The chain employs TRBV12-3 or TRBV12-4 and TRBJ1-2, with D perhaps matching TRBD1 (6 bases). V was pared by 3 bases and J by 8 bases, with 10 bases between. The CDR3 loop spans 12 amino acids. CDR3 sequence: CASSFSGGGYTF. CDR3 nucleotide sequence: TGTGCCAGCAGTTTTTCTGGGGGCGGCTACACCTTC.

The chain is built from TRBV24-1 and TRBJ2-1, with TRBD1 matching 9 bases. CDR3 size: 16 residues. J lost 6 bases, V lost 7 bases, and 12 bases had no gene match. CDR1 is KGHDR, CDR2 SFDVKD, per germline. As DNA, the CDR3 is TGTGCCACCAGCGTCTCCGGGACAGGGAGGGTCAATGAGCAGTTCTTC. Its protein is CATSVSGTGRVNEQFF.

The chain joins TRBV7-9 to TRBJ2-1; 14 nucleotides agree with TRBD2. This CDR3 region has 17 residues. Trimming cost V 5 bases and J 3 bases; bases outside gene matches: 6. In germline, CDR1 is SEHNR, CDR2 FQNEAQ (reference sequence). CDR3 protein: CASSGTGTSGSYNEQFF. CDR3 nucleotide sequence: TGTGCCAGCAGCGGAACCGGGACTAGCGGGAGCTACAATGAGCAGTTCTTC.